This T cell receptor (beta chain) was sequenced for a study of CD8 T cells in ankylosing spondylitis. V was trimmed by 4 bases and J by 1 base, leaving 13 bases between them. Germline lookup yields CDR1 SQVTM and CDR2 ANQGSEA. There are 14 residues in the CDR3. Study-wide results and limits: Disease-linked clones were CD8+ and relatively rare in peripheral blood. There was a TCR beta motif, made of several highly homologous variants, that appeared characteristic of ankylosing spondylitis blood. Clones tied to disease were said to be significantly enriched in matched ankylosing spondylitis synovial fluid. Earlier literature documents some of the motif variants in reactive arthritis synovial fluid and blood.

This clonotype has just a few counts. Its target is unknown. With molecular barcodes, quantitative 5'-RACE was used to make the TCR beta libraries. TCRdb re-analysed the 5' RACE reads in MiXCR, keeping a single row per CDR3 protein. The data contain around 390,000 distinct CDR3 sequences, 20% to 25% of them singletons. The sequencing input was blood, either unsorted or a sorted T cell fraction (not recorded which). J is TRBJ1-1 and V is TRBV29-1, with D perhaps matching TRBD1 (6 bases). The receptor was isolated from a male donor with ankylosing spondylitis. The CDR3 loop reads CSVAPGGGNTEAFF. The CDR3 region has the DNA TGCAGCGTTGCCCCCGGAGGGGGGAACACTGAAGCTTTCTTT.